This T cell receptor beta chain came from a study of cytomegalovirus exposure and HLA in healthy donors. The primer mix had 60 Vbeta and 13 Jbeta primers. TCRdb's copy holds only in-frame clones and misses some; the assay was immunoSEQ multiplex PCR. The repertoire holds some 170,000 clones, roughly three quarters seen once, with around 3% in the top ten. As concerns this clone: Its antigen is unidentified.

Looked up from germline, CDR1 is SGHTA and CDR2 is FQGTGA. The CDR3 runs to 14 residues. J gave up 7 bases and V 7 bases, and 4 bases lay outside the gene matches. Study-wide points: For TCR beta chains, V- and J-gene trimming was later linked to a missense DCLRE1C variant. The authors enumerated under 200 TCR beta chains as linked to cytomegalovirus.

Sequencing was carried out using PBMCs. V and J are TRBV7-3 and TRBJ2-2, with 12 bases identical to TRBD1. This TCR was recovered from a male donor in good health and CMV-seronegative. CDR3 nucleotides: TGTGCCAGCATGGGACAGGGGGCTGGCGGGGAGCTGTTTTTT. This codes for CASMGQGAGGELFF.